A single sample gave rise to the 3 T cell receptor beta chains below, sequenced in a study of low-dose radiotherapy and immunotherapy resistance in tumors. TRAV and TRBV primers primed cDNA for both TCRalpha and TCRbeta. Using a constant-region primer together with a V-primer adapter, TCRs were subjected to 20 to 25 PCR cycles of amplification. TCRdb redid the calling of the reads with MiXCR, one entry per CDR3 protein. The profile shows under 15,000 distinct CDR3 sequences, roughly 72% of them singletons. The receptors derive from a human donor with advanced metastatic prostate, ovarian, gallbladder or colorectal cancer (not recorded which). This table probably holds off-target reads from a library built for another chain.

This chain links TRBV28 with TRBJ1-5, with 9 bases matching TRBD1. The trim removed 5 bases at V and 4 bases at J, leaving 12 bases unmatched. CDR1 is MDHEN and CDR2 is SYDVKM in the germline V gene. The CDR3 runs to 17 residues. The CDR3 DNA sequence: TGTGCCAGCAGTGCAGGTGGGACAGGGACTGTAAATCAGCCCCAGCATTTT. Protein: CASSAGGTGTVNQPQHF. Full variable domain (remainder filled in from reference TRBV28 and TRBJ1-5): DVKVTQSSRYLVKRTGEKVFLECVQDMDHENMFWYRQDPGLGLRLIYFSYDVKMKEKGDIPEGYSVSREKKERFSLILESASTNQTSMYLCASSAGGTGTVNQPQHFGDGTRLSIL.

The V call is TRBV2, the J call TRBJ2-4; TRBD1 matches at 7 bases. Germline V gene sequence: CDR1 SNHLY, CDR2 FYNNEI. The J segment lost 10 bases and the V segment lost 6 bases, leaving 6 bases of the junction unmatched. This CDR3 is 12 amino acids long. In nucleotides, the CDR3 is TGTGCCAGCAGCGTGGGACAGATAATTCAGTACTTC. It is translated as CASSVGQIIQYF.

CDR3: CASSQEQTSSYEQYF. CDR3 coding DNA: TGTGCCAGCAGCCAAGAACAGACAAGCTCCTACGAGCAGTACTTC. The chain combines TRBV4-2 with TRBJ2-7, with no clear D. Per the germline V gene, CDR1 is LGHNA and CDR2 is YNFKEQ. This CDR3 region has 15 residues. V lost 0 bases to trimming and J lost 0 bases, with 9 bases between them.